The TCR beta chain described here comes from a study of cytomegalovirus exposure and HLA in healthy donors. Background on the study: The 120 million or so unique TCR beta sequences, from about 170 million T cells, were found by an earlier analysis.

This CDR3 contains 14 residues. Trimming took off 2 bases at V and 2 bases at J, with 7 bases between the two ends. Germline lookup yields CDR1 ENHRY and CDR2 SYGVKD. This clone was counted a single time. No antigen is known for it. Study-wide results and limits: Accurate prediction of HLA-A and HLA-B alleles (for most subjects) was reportedly achieved from TCR beta sequences. Many donors shared some public TCRs, even though most TCR sequences were rare. TCR beta sequences numbering more than 15,000 were associated with HLA alleles at 0.05 false discovery rate in a later analysis.

Primers for the PCR totalled 60 Vbeta and 13 Jbeta. The data were produced by immunoSEQ multiplex PCR, yet TCRdb's version contains in-frame clones alone and is incomplete. The sample contains 200,000 to 250,000 clones, around 81% of which appear only once. The TCR was taken from a woman between 50 and 59 years old in good health and CMV-seropositive. The chain recombines TRBV10-3 with TRBJ2-1; D ambiguous. Sequenced: PBMCs. CDR3 protein: CAISEDSTYNEQFF. For the CDR3, the DNA is TGTGCCATCAGTGAGGACTCTACCTACAATGAGCAGTTCTTC.